This entry concerns a single TCR beta chain. This sample is part of a study of blood T cell repertoires in COVID-19. Study details: The United States, Italy and Spain were the sources of the acute and convalescent COVID-19 samples.

Germline loops: CDR1 MDHEN, CDR2 SYDVKM. The CDR3 is made up of 16 amino acids. The V end was cut by 4 bases, the J end by 7 bases, with 20 bases between. Here immunoSEQ multiplex PCR was the method, and the copy in TCRdb shows in-frame clones only, minus some. The sample has under 200,000 clones, roughly 86% seen once. The chain employs TRBV28 and TRBJ1-5; weak D call: TRBD1 (6 bases). The sequence was obtained from a man between 35 and 55 years old with acute COVID-19. Sequenced material: PBMCs or T cells enriched from blood (not recorded which). CDR3 residues: CASSSPTGSSGQPQHF. The DNA for the CDR3 is TGTGCCAGCAGTTCCCCGACAGGTTCGTCGGGCCAGCCCCAGCATTTT.